The 30 T cell receptor beta chains reported below all come from one sample, sequenced in a study of post-analysis software for immune sequencing data. Whole-study findings and limits: Four or five TRBV segments were more frequent in patients than controls; TRBV5-6, TRBV5-1 and TRBV20-1 belonged to this group.

Each TCR beta cDNA library carried unique molecular identifiers. TCRdb used MiXCR to reprocess the PCR reads, holding one entry per CDR3 protein. The sample shows 400,000 to 500,000 distinct CDR3 sequences, roughly 40% of them seen only once. The antigens for these receptors are not known. Sequencing was done on a sample of blood. These receptors came from a girl aged 2-10 years with multiple sclerosis.

This rearrangement joins TRBV12-3 or TRBV12-4 to TRBJ2-7, with 8 positions matching TRBD1. V dropped 2 bases and J dropped 4; count of bases not matched to a gene: 13. The CDR3 is made up of 17 amino acids. CDR3 DNA sequence: TGTGCCAGCAGTTTACTGACAGGGGCAGAAAGACCTTACGAGCAGTACTTC. This codes for CASSLLTGAERPYEQYF.

The chain has TRBV2 and TRBJ1-5; D is undetermined. This CDR3 contains 13 residues. Germline V gives CDR1 SNHLY, CDR2 FYNNEI. Trimming took 3 bases from V and 3 from J, leaving 6 bases between them. The CDR3 DNA is TGTGCCAGCAGTGAGGAGCTCAATCAGCCCCAGCATTTT. It codes for CASSEELNQPQHF.

The V call is TRBV7-9, the J call TRBJ1-2; D perhaps matches TRBD1 (5 bases). There are 14 residues in the CDR3. Trimming shortened V by 1 base and J by 7 bases, and 13 bases separated the two germline ends. CDR1 is SEHNR, CDR2 FQNEAQ, per germline (reference sequence). The CDR3 loop is CASSLGLHQGGYTF. CDR3 nucleotides: TGTGCCAGCAGCTTAGGACTCCATCAGGGTGGCTACACCTTC.

This clonotype was counted once. The chain couples TRBV20-1 to TRBJ1-1; no clear D gene. Germline values: CDR1 DFQATT, CDR2 SNEGSKA (reference sequence). Trimming took 3 bases from V and 6 from J, leaving 20 bases between them. This CDR3 is 15 amino acids long. CDR3 sequence: CSASRAQWGPAEAFF. CDR3 nucleotide sequence: TGCAGTGCTAGCCGGGCACAGTGGGGTCCCGCTGAAGCTTTCTTT.

The V gene is TRBV20-1, the J gene TRBJ2-2; weak D call: TRBD1 (6 bases). The V gene's germline CDR1 is DFQATT and CDR2 SNEGSKA (reference sequence). Trimming pared 3 bases from V and 4 bases from J, leaving 15 bases between. CDR3 length equals 15 residues. This CDR3 is CSASGQGSRTGELFF. The CDR3 region has the DNA TGCAGTGCTAGTGGGCAGGGGTCTCGCACCGGGGAGCTGTTTTTT.

With respect to this clonotype: Since no conserved phenylalanine or tryptophan closes the CDR3, a read error is the likely cause. The J gene is TRBJ2-1, the V gene TRBV9, with unresolved D. V was clipped by 4 bases and J by 1 base, with 21 bases between them. There are 18 residues in the CDR3. From germline, CDR1 is SGDLS and CDR2 YYNGEE. The CDR3 DNA sequence: TGTGCCAGCAGCCCAAACTCCGGGCCCCCTGGTTCCTACAATGAGCAGTTCGTC. Encoded protein: CASSPNSGPPGSYNEQFV.

The chain couples TRBV27 to TRBJ2-2; the D is unclear. The CDR3 is 13 residues long. Looked up from germline, CDR1 is MNHEY and CDR2 is SMNVEV (reference sequence). Trimming left V 7 bases short and J 7 bases short, with 13 bases between. In DNA, the CDR3 is TGTGCCAGCACCGGAATTATGAACGGGGAGCTGTTTTTT. It encodes CASTGIMNGELFF.

This sequence joins TRBV27 and TRBJ1-1; 8 bases are a match to TRBD1. This CDR3 spans 16 amino acids. Germline V gives CDR1 MNHEY, CDR2 SMNVEV (reference sequence). Trimming at V came to 5 bases and at J to 0 bases, leaving 8 bases not matched to a gene. CDR3 bases: TGTGCCAGCAGTCTCCGCGGGGACAGGCTGAACACTGAAGCTTTCTTT. Protein product: CASSLRGDRLNTEAFF.

This clonotype is medium-sized within its sample. CDR3 residues: CASSQAPANYEQYF. In nucleotides, the CDR3 is TGCGCCAGCAGCCAAGCCCCGGCCAACTACGAGCAGTACTTC. V and J are TRBV4-1 and TRBJ2-7, with D hard to call. Germline-derived CDR1 and CDR2 are MGHRA and YSYEKL. The germline V and J ends were trimmed by 1 base and 3 bases, with 10 bases remaining between them. This CDR3 has 14 amino acids.

A single count supports this clonotype. V gene TRBV2 combines with J gene TRBJ2-4; the D gene is possibly TRBD2 (5 bases). CDR3 size: 18 residues. CDR1 is SNHLY and CDR2 is FYNNEI in the germline V gene. Trimming pared 5 bases from V and 0 bases from J, leaving 20 bases between. CDR3 bases: TGTGCCAGCAGTTTCATCGGACGGACTTCCCTAGCCAAAAACATTCAGTACTTC. Translation gives CASSFIGRTSLAKNIQYF. The full variable domain, rest sourced from reference TRBV2 and TRBJ2-4, is EPEVTQTPSHQVTQMGQEVILRCVPISNHLYFYWYRQILGQKVEFLVSFYNNEISEKSEIFDDQFSVERPDGSNFTLKIRSTKLEDSAMYFCASSFIGRTSLAKNIQYFGAGTRLSVL.

CDR3 in DNA: TGCAGTGCCCGACTACCGGGAGTCCGGGAGACCCAGTACTTC. This encodes CSARLPGVRETQYF. The chain links TRBV20-1 to TRBJ2-5; a possible D gene is TRBD2 (6 bases). V lost 6 bases, J lost 5 bases, and 19 bases lay in between. The V gene's germline CDR1 is DFQATT and CDR2 SNEGSKA (reference sequence). The CDR3 consists of 14 residues.

This clonotype showed up just a few times. The chain recombines TRBV2 with TRBJ1-1; D perhaps matches TRBD1 (6 bases). V dropped 1 base and J dropped 4 bases, with 13 bases sitting between them. Germline loops: CDR1 SNHLY, CDR2 FYNNEI. This CDR3 has 15 residues. The CDR3 protein is CASSEGGGAGTEAFF. Written as DNA, the CDR3 is TGTGCCAGCAGTGAAGGGGGGGGCGCCGGCACTGAAGCTTTCTTT.

This clonotype was found many times. The J gene is TRBJ2-7, the V gene TRBV7-8; tentative D call: TRBD2 (5 bases). Trimming cost V 2 bases and J 7 bases, with 12 bases left between them. Germline V gives CDR1 SGHVS, CDR2 FQNEAQ. The CDR3 length is 13 residues. DNA for the CDR3: TGTGCCAGCAGCTTACCCGGAACGGGGGAGCAGTACTTC. Translating gives CASSLPGTGEQYF.

There are a few counts of this clonotype. This rearrangement joins TRBV7-9 to TRBJ2-7; 7 positions match TRBD2. This CDR3 is 11 amino acids long. The V and J ends lost 6 bases and 6 bases, in that order; junction bases with no gene match: 2. CDR1 and CDR2 from the germline V gene are SEHNR and FQNEAQ (reference sequence). Here the CDR3 reads CASRERGEQYF. The DNA of the CDR3 is TGTGCCAGCAGGGAGCGGGGCGAGCAGTACTTC.

In this sample, this clonotype turned up a few times. CDR3 region: CSVEIGLEQYF. The CDR3 DNA is TGCAGCGTTGAAATTGGACTCGAGCAGTACTTC. The gene calls are TRBV29-1 and TRBJ2-7; tentatively, D is TRBD2 (5 bases). V was clipped by 2 bases and J by 6 bases, with 8 bases between them. This CDR3 spans 11 amino acids. Germline V gives CDR1 SQVTM, CDR2 ANQGSEA.

The sample holds a few counts of this clonotype. The chain is built from TRBV7-6 and TRBJ2-7; 7 bases agree with TRBD1. With V trimmed by 3 bases and J by 0 bases, 2 bases remained unmatched. Germline values: CDR1 SGHVS, CDR2 FNYEAQ. The CDR3 runs to 14 residues. Here the CDR3 DNA reads TGTGCCAGCAGCTTGGACAGGCCCTCCTACGAGCAGTACTTC. Its translation: CASSLDRPSYEQYF.

This clonotype has a handful of counts. The V gene is TRBV20-1, the J gene TRBJ2-7, with D perhaps assigned TRBD1 or TRBD2 (5 bases each). Germline V gives CDR1 DFQATT, CDR2 SNEGSKA (reference sequence). The CDR3 spans 16 residues. Trimming cost V 2 bases and J 5 bases, with 22 bases left between them. CDR3 loop: CSARPSSGGITDEQYF. The CDR3 bases are TGCAGTGCTAGACCTAGTAGTGGGGGAATCACGGACGAGCAGTACTTC.

Turning to this clonotype: Sequence at one end of the junction differs from germline and may be a read error. This chain joins TRBV5-1 and TRBJ1-2; possible D gene TRBD1, 5 bases. Germline values: CDR1 SGHRS, CDR2 YFSETQ. This CDR3 region has 14 residues. CDR3 protein: CASSLGVEHYGYTF. Written as DNA, the CDR3 is TGTGCCAGCAGCTTGGGGGTAGAGCACTATGGCTACACCTTC.

The rearrangement joins TRBV10-3 to TRBJ1-1, with D possibly being TRBD1 (5 bases). The CDR3 extends over 16 amino acids. The ends were cut back, 6 bases at V and 1 base at J, with 18 bases in the middle. CDR1 ENHRY and CDR2 SYGVKD come from the germline V gene. The CDR3 sequence: CAISVESGGANTEAFF. DNA for the CDR3: TGTGCCATCAGCGTCGAATCTGGAGGGGCGAACACTGAAGCTTTCTTT.

The J gene is TRBJ1-1, the V gene TRBV24-1; perhaps TRBD1 as D (6 bases). Germline loops: CDR1 KGHDR, CDR2 SFDVKD. V was trimmed by 1 base and J by 1 base, leaving 9 bases between them. The CDR3 is made up of 15 amino acids. The CDR3 spells CATSDLRGTNTEAFF. CDR3 nucleotides: TGTGCCACCAGTGATTTAAGGGGGACGAACACTGAAGCTTTCTTT.

This clonotype appeared a few times. This chain joins TRBV28 and TRBJ2-1; D is possibly TRBD2 (5 bases). CDR1 and CDR2 (germline): MDHEN, SYDVKM. Trimming took 4 bases from V and 10 from J, leaving 20 bases between them. The CDR3 sequence is 15 residues long. The CDR3: CASSSSSLTSDEQFF. In DNA, the CDR3 is TGTGCCAGCAGTTCGTCAAGCCTAACTAGTGACGAGCAGTTCTTC.

This clonotype was counted a few times. This CDR3 reads CASSYSKLALETQYF. The CDR3, as DNA: TGTGCCAGCAGTTACTCGAAACTAGCCCTGGAGACCCAGTACTTC. The chain carries TRBV6-2 or TRBV6-3 and TRBJ2-5, with TRBD2 as a possible D gene (6 bases). The CDR3 covers 15 residues. V shed 0 bases and J shed 5 bases, with 13 bases lying between them. CDR1 is MNHEY and CDR2 is SVGEGT in the germline V gene.

This rearrangement joins TRBV10-3 to TRBJ2-5; no reliable D call. Germline V gene data show CDR1 as ENHRY and CDR2 as SYGVKD. V lost 0 bases and J lost 4, with 3 bases in between. The CDR3 spans 12 residues. The CDR3 DNA follows: TGTGCCATCAGTGAGTCGAGAGAGACCCAGTACTTC. Its translation is CAISESRETQYF.

The V and J genes are TRBV7-9 and TRBJ1-1; D call uncertain. This CDR3 is 17 amino acids long. The V gene lost 1 base and the J gene lost 0 bases, with 15 bases spanning the gap. From germline, CDR1 is SEHNR and CDR2 FQNEAQ (reference sequence). CDR3 residues: CASSLESYSILNTEAFF. CDR3 DNA: TGTGCCAGCAGCTTAGAGTCTTACAGCATCCTGAACACTGAAGCTTTCTTT.

V usage is TRBV12-3 or TRBV12-4 and J usage is TRBJ2-5; maybe TRBD2 (7 bases). This CDR3 region has 14 residues. The germline V and J ends were trimmed by 6 bases and 5 bases, with 16 bases remaining between them. The CDR3 DNA reads as TGTGCCAGCAGCGTCGAGGGAGGGGGGGAGACCCAGTACTTC. It yields the protein CASSVEGGGETQYF.

This clonotype was detected only a few times. The chain carries TRBV29-1 and TRBJ2-7; the match to TRBD1 covers 9 bases. The CDR3 is 15 residues long. Germline-derived CDR1 and CDR2 are SQVTM and ANQGSEA. The V segment lost 7 bases and the J segment 0 bases; nucleotides outside the gene matches: 10. CDR3 nucleotides: TGCAGCGCAATGGGGGACAGGGCCTTCTCCTACGAGCAGTACTTC. Amino acids: CSAMGDRAFSYEQYF.

The rearrangement joins TRBV28 to TRBJ2-7; 7 bases agree with TRBD2. CDR3 size: 15 residues. Germline trimming cut 6 bases from V and 0 bases from J; bases unmatched to any gene: 8. Germline values: CDR1 MDHEN, CDR2 SYDVKM. The DNA of the CDR3 is TGTGCCAGCAGACTGGTTGGGACTAACTCCTACGAGCAGTACTTC. It specifies CASRLVGTNSYEQYF.

The chain joins TRBV28 to TRBJ2-7; 8 bases align to TRBD1. Germline trimming cut 6 bases from V and 5 bases from J; bases unmatched to any gene: 3. Germline-derived CDR1 and CDR2 are MDHEN and SYDVKM. The CDR3 has 12 residues. CDR3 nucleotide sequence: TGTGCCAGCAGCTCGACAGGGGACGAGCAGTACTTC. It is translated as CASSSTGDEQYF.

In the case of this clonotype: It may be a read error: a sequence one base away is much more abundant. This sequence joins TRBV24-1 and TRBJ2-3; D gene unclear. The CDR3 contains 12 residues. Germline assignment: CDR1 KGHDR and CDR2 SFDVKD. DNA of the CDR3: TGTGCCCCCAGTGAGGGCACAGATACGCAGTATTTT. Encoded protein: CAPSEGTDTQYF.

The rearrangement uses TRBV7-8 and TRBJ2-7; TRBD2 matches 9 bases. This CDR3 is built from 18 residues. The germline gives CDR1 SGHVS, CDR2 FQNEAQ. The V gene end was trimmed by 2 bases and the J gene end by 5 bases; junction bases not matched to a gene: 16. DNA for the CDR3: TGTGCCAGCAGCTTACCTCTCTCCGGGCTAGCGGGAAGGAACGAGCAGTACTTC. Protein product: CASSLPLSGLAGRNEQYF.